This record concerns one T cell receptor (beta chain) sequence. Its antigen remains unidentified. This sample was taken from a study of T cell responses to AZD1222 COVID-19 vaccine. Trimming stripped 3 bases from V and 6 bases from J, with 12 bases between. Germline V lookup: CDR1 SNHLY, CDR2 FYNNEI. The CDR3 loop spans 14 amino acids. Findings of the study overall: Donors skewed white British and female; clonal diversity was possibly underestimated. It was only a handful of AZD1222 recipients who were seropositive at baseline.

Only in-frame clones appear in the TCRdb table, and some are missing; sequencing was by immunoSEQ multiplex PCR. The sample contains around 100,000 clones, around 95% of which appear only once. This TCR was recovered from an adult in good health. The genes are TRBV2 and TRBJ1-5; a weak D match, TRBD1 (6 bases). The sequencing here drew on peripheral blood, taken on day 0 of AZD1222 vaccination. The CDR3 sequence: CASSDSGGRQPQHF. The CDR3 DNA reads as TGTGCCAGCAGTGATTCCGGGGGGCGTCAGCCCCAGCATTTT.